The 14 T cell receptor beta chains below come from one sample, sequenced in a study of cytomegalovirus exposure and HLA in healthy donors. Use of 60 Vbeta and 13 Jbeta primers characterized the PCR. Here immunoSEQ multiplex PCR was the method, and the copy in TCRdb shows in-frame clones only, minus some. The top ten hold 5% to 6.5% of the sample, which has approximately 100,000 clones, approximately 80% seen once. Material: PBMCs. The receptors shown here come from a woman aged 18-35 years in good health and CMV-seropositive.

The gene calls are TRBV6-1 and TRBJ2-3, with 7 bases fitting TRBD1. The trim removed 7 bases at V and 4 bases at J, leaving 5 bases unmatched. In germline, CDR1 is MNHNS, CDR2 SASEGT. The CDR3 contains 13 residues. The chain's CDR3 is CASTRQGSDTQYF. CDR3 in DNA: TGTGCCAGCACAAGACAGGGCTCAGATACGCAGTATTTT.

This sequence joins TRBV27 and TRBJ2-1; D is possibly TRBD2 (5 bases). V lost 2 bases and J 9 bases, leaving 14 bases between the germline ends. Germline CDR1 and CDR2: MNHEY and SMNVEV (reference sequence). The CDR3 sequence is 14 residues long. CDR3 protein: CASSLASGLGEQFF. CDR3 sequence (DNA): TGTGCCAGCAGTTTAGCGTCGGGATTAGGTGAGCAGTTCTTC.

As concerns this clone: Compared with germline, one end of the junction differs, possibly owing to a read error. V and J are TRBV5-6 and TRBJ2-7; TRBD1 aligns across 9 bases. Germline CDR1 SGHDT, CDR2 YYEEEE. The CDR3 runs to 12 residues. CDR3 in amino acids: CASSVGLGQGFF. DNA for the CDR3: TGTGCCAGCAGCGTTGGTTTAGGACAGGGGTTCTTC.

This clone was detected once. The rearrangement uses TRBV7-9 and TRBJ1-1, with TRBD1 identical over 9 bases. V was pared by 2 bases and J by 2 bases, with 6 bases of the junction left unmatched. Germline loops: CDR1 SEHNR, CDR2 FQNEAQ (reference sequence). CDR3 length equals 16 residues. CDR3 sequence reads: CASSLKGTGPNTEAFF. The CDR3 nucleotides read TGTGCCAGCAGCTTAAAGGGGACAGGGCCTAACACTGAAGCTTTCTTT.

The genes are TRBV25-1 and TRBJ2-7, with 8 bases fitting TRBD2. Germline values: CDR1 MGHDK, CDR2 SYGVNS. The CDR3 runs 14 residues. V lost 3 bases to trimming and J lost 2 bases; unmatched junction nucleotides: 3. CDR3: CASSEGAGAYEQYF. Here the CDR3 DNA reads TGTGCCAGCAGTGAGGGAGCGGGAGCCTACGAGCAGTACTTC.

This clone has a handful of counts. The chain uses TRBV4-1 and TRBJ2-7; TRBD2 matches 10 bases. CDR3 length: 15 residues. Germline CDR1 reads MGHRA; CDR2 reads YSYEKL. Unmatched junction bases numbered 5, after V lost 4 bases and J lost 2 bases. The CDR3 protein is CASSLLTSGAYEQYF. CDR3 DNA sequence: TGCGCCAGCAGCCTCTTAACTAGCGGGGCCTACGAGCAGTACTTC.

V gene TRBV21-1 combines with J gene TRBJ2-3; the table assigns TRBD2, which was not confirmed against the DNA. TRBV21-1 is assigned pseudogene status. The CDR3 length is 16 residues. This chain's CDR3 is CASSKVGGGRTDTQYF. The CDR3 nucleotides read TGTGCCAGCAGCAAAGTCGGGGGAGGGCGGACAGATACGCAGTATTTT.

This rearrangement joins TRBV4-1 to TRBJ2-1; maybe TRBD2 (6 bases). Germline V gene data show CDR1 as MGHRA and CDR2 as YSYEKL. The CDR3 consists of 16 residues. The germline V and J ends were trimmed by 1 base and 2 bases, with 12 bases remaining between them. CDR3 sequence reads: CASSQALAPPYNEQFF. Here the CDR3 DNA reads TGCGCCAGCAGCCAAGCGCTAGCGCCTCCCTACAATGAGCAGTTCTTC.

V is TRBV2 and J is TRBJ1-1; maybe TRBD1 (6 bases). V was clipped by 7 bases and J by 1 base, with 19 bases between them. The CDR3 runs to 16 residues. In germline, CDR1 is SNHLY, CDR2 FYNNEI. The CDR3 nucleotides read TGTGCCAGCACCCTGGGGGGGGGCGCAGGGAACACTGAAGCTTTCTTT. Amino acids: CASTLGGGAGNTEAFF.

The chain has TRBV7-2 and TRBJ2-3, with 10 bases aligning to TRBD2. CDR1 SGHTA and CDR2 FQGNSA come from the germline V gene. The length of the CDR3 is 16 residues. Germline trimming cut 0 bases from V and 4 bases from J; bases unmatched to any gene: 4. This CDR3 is CASSLAPSGSADTQYF. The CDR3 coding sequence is TGTGCCAGCAGCTTAGCCCCTAGCGGGAGTGCAGATACGCAGTATTTT. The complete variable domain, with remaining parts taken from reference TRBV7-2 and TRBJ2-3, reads GAGVSQSPSNKVTEKGKDVELRCDPISGHTALYWYRQSLGQGLEFLIYFQGNSAPDKSGLPSDRFSAERTGGSVSTLTIQRTQQEDSAVYLCASSLAPSGSADTQYFGPGTRLTVL.

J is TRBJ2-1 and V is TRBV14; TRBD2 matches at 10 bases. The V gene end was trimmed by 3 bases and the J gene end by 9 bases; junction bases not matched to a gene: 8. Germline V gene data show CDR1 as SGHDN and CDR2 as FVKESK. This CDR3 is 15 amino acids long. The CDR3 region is CASSHSGRALGEQFF. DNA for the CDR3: TGTGCCAGCAGCCACAGCGGGAGGGCCTTGGGTGAGCAGTTCTTC.

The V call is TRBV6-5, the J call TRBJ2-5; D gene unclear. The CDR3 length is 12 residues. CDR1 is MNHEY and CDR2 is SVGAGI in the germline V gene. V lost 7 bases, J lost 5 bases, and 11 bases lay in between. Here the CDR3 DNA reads TGTGCCAGCACCAACAAGATGGAGACCCAGTACTTC. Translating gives CASTNKMETQYF.

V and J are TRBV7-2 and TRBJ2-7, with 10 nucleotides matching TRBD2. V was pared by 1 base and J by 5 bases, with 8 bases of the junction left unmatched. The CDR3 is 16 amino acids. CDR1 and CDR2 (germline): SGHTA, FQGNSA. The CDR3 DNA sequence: TGTGCCAGCAGCTTAGGGGGCGGGACTAGCGACCACGAGCAGTACTTC. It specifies CASSLGGGTSDHEQYF.

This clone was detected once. CDR3 sequence: CASSQVGTQGRNYGYTF. The CDR3 bases are TGTGCCAGCAGCCAAGTAGGAACACAGGGCCGGAACTATGGCTACACCTTC. The chain combines TRBV14 with TRBJ1-2; TRBD1 is a possible D gene (6 bases). The CDR3 is made up of 17 amino acids. Deletions cut 1 base from V and 2 bases from J, with 17 bases between. The germline V gene encodes CDR1 SGHDN and CDR2 FVKESK.